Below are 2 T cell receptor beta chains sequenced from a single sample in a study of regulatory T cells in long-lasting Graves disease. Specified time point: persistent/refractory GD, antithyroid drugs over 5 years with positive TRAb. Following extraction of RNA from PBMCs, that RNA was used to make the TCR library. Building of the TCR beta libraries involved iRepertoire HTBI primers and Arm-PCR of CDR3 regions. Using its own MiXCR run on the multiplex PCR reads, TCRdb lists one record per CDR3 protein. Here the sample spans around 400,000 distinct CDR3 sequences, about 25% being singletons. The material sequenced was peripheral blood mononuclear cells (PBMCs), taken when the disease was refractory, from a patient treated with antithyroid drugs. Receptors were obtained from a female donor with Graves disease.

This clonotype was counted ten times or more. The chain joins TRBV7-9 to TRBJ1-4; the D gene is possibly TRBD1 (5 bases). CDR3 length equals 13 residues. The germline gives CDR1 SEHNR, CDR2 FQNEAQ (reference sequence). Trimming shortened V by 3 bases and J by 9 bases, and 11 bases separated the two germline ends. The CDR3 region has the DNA TGTGCCAGCAGCTTTGAGGGGCAGCAAAAACTGTTTTTT. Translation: CASSFEGQQKLFF.

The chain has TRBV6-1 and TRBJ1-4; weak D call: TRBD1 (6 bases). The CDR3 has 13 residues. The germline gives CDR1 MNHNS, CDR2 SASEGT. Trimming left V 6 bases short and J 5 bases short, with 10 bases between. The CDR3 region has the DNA TGTGCCAGCAGCGGACAGCTGAATGAAAAACTGTTTTTT. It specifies CASSGQLNEKLFF.